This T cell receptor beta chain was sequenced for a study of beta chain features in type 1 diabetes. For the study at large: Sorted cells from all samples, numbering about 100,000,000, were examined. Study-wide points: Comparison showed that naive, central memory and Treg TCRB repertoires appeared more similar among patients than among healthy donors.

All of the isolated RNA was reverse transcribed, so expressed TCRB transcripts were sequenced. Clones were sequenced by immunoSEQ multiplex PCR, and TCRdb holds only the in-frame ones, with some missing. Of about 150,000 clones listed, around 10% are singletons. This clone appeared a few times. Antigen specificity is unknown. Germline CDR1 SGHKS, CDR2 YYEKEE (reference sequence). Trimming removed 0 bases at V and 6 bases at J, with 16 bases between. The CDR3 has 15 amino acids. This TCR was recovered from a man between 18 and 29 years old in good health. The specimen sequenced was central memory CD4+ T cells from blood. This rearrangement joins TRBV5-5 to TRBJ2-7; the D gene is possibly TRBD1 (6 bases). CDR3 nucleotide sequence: TGTGCCAGCAGCTTGGTAGTGGACAGAAGGCTCGAGCAGTACTTC. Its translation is CASSLVVDRRLEQYF.